This TCR beta chain was found in a study of CD8 T cells in Susac syndrome. TCR beta from blood CD8+ and CD4+ T cells was sequenced. Reverse transcription of about 0.5 to 1 ug RNA used random hexamers. The amplification used immunoSEQ multiplex PCR on TCR beta CDR3; it spanned 54 Vbeta and 13 Jbeta. Each CDR3 protein is one row after TCRdb ran MiXCR on the immunoSEQ multiplex PCR reads. The table lists a few hundred thousand distinct CDR3 sequences, 92% of them singletons. The length of the CDR3 is 16 residues. Germline loops: CDR1 MNHNY, CDR2 SVGAGI (reference sequence). After removal of 2 bases from V and 4 bases from J, the junction contained 10 bases not matched to a gene.

The chain recombines TRBV6-6 with TRBJ2-5, with 7 bases aligning to TRBD2. The sequencing sample was made of CD8+ T cells from PBMCs. The sequence was obtained from a human donor with multiple sclerosis. The CDR3 sequence: CASSYSTRGSGETQYF. CDR3 nucleotide sequence: TGTGCCAGCAGTTACAGCACGCGGGGGAGCGGAGAGACCCAGTACTTC.